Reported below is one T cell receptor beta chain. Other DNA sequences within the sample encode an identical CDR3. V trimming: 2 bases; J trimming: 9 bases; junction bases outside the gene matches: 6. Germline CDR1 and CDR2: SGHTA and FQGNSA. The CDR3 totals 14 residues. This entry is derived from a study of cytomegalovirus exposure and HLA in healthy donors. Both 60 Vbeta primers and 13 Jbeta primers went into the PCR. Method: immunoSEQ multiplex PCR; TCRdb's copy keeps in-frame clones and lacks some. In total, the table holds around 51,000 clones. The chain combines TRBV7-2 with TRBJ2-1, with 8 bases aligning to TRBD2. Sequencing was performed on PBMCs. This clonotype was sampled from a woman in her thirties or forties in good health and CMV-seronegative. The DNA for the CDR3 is TGTGCCAGCAGCTTATCGCGGGAGGTAGGTGAGCAGTTCTTC. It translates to CASSLSREVGEQFF.